These T cell receptor beta chains were read from a single sample in a study of T cell responses to AZD1222 COVID-19 vaccine. Measured with immunoSEQ multiplex PCR; TCRdb has only the in-frame clones, and not every one. Among 150,000 to 200,000 clones listed, approximately 93% were seen once. The sample was peripheral blood, taken 28 days after the second AZD1222 dose. These receptors all stem from an adult who received the AZD1222 COVID-19 vaccine. Both conserved end residues are part of each CDR3. D genes are given only for firm matches. The size entry is marked missing in some rows and otherwise reads once, few, many or a size class.

CDR3 length: 15; D gene: .; clone size: .; J gene: TRBJ1-2; V gene: TRBV3-1/TRBV3-2; CDR3 DNA: TGTGCCAGCAGCCAAGCTTCCGGGGGCCTTTATGGCTACACCTTC; CDR3 protein: CASSQASGGLYGYTF
CDR3 length: 13; D gene: .; clone size: .; J gene: TRBJ2-6; V gene: TRBV6-5; CDR3 DNA: TGTGCCAGCAGGCTGTCTGGGGCCAACGTCCTGACTTTC; CDR3 protein: CASRLSGANVLTF
CDR3 length: 13; D gene: TRBD1; clone size: .; J gene: TRBJ1-2; V gene: TRBV27; CDR3 DNA: TGTGCCAGCAGGGGACAGGGGGTAGAAGGCTACACCTTC; CDR3 protein: CASRGQGVEGYTF
CDR3 length: 15; D gene: TRBD2; clone size: .; J gene: TRBJ2-3; V gene: TRBV2; CDR3 DNA: TGTGCCAGCAGTCAGGCCGGGGGGGCCAGAGATACGCAGTATTTT; CDR3 protein: CASSQAGGARDTQYF
CDR3 length: 12; D gene: .; clone size: .; J gene: TRBJ2-1; V gene: TRBV19; CDR3 DNA: TGTGCCAGTAGTATTCTACTGGGTGAGCAGTTCTTC; CDR3 protein: CASSILLGEQFF
CDR3 length: 12; D gene: .; clone size: .; J gene: TRBJ1-2; V gene: TRBV27; CDR3 DNA: TGTGCCAGCAGTACCCCGGGAGATGGCTACACCTTC; CDR3 protein: CASSTPGDGYTF
CDR3 length: 16; D gene: TRBD2; clone size: .; J gene: TRBJ2-2; V gene: TRBV19; CDR3 DNA: TGTGCCAGTAGGACTAGACTAGCGGGAGCCACCGGGGAGCTGTTTTTT; CDR3 protein: CASRTRLAGATGELFF
CDR3 length: 17; D gene: .; clone size: .; J gene: TRBJ1-5; V gene: TRBV18; CDR3 DNA: TGTGCCAGCTCCCGCCCCACAATCGATTATAGCAATCAGCCCCAGCATTTT; CDR3 protein: CASSRPTIDYSNQPQHF
CDR3 length: 17; D gene: TRBD2; clone size: .; J gene: TRBJ2-2; V gene: TRBV9; CDR3 DNA: TGTGCCAGCAGCGTAGGGACTAGCGGGAGGGCCGGCGGGGAGCTGTTTTTT; CDR3 protein: CASSVGTSGRAGGELFF
CDR3 length: 15; D gene: .; clone size: .; J gene: TRBJ2-7; V gene: TRBV5-6; CDR3 DNA: TGTGCCAGCAGCCCGATAACTAGCACCCCTTACGAGCAGTACTTC; CDR3 protein: CASSPITSTPYEQYF
CDR3 length: 14; D gene: .; clone size: .; J gene: TRBJ1-2; V gene: TRBV27; CDR3 DNA: TGTGCCAGCAGTTTCCAGGGAGCTAACTATGGCTACACCTTC; CDR3 protein: CASSFQGANYGYTF
CDR3 length: 16; D gene: TRBD2; clone size: .; J gene: TRBJ2-2; V gene: TRBV7-9; CDR3 DNA: TGTGCCAGCAGCTCCCAATCAGCGGGGACCACCGGGGAGCTGTTTTTT; CDR3 protein: CASSSQSAGTTGELFF
CDR3 length: 18; D gene: TRBD2; clone size: .; J gene: TRBJ2-7; V gene: TRBV27; CDR3 DNA: TGTGCCAGCAGTGGGCGACTAGCGGAGCCCCTCCCGATGAGGGAGCAGTACTTC; CDR3 protein: CASSGRLAEPLPMREQYF
CDR3 length: 11; D gene: .; clone size: .; J gene: TRBJ2-7; V gene: TRBV2; CDR3 DNA: TGTGCCAGCAGTGGACGGCGGGAGCAGTACTTC; CDR3 protein: CASSGRREQYF
CDR3 length: 13; D gene: .; clone size: .; J gene: TRBJ1-1; V gene: TRBV27; CDR3 DNA: TGTGCCAGCAGTTTCCGGGGGGGGGCAGAGGCTTTCTTT; CDR3 protein: CASSFRGGAEAFF
CDR3 length: 15; D gene: .; clone size: once; J gene: TRBJ2-3; V gene: TRBV6-6; CDR3 DNA: TGTGCCAGCAGTTACCAACAGGGTCGCACAGATACGCAGTATTTT; CDR3 protein: CASSYQQGRTDTQYF
CDR3 length: 13; D gene: .; clone size: .; J gene: TRBJ1-5; V gene: TRBV5-1; CDR3 DNA: TGCGCCAGCAGCTTCGACTCCAACCAGCCCCAGCATTTT; CDR3 protein: CASSFDSNQPQHF
CDR3 length: 14; D gene: .; clone size: .; J gene: TRBJ1-5; V gene: TRBV20-1; CDR3 DNA: TGCAGTGCTAGTGCAGGGCGTAGCAATCAGCCCCAGCATTTT; CDR3 protein: CSASAGRSNQPQHF
CDR3 length: 15; D gene: .; clone size: .; J gene: TRBJ1-2; V gene: TRBV19; CDR3 DNA: TGTGCCAGTAGTAACCGGGACGGGGGAAACTATGGCTACACCTTC; CDR3 protein: CASSNRDGGNYGYTF
CDR3 length: 14; D gene: TRBD1; clone size: .; J gene: TRBJ1-2; V gene: TRBV14; CDR3 DNA: TGTGCCAGCAGCCAGAGGACAGGGGACTATGGCTACACCTTC; CDR3 protein: CASSQRTGDYGYTF
CDR3 length: 16; D gene: .; clone size: once; J gene: TRBJ2-1; V gene: TRBV2; CDR3 DNA: TGTGCCAGCAGTGAAGCACCCCAAGGCTCCTACAATGAGCAGTTCTTC; CDR3 protein: CASSEAPQGSYNEQFF
CDR3 length: 13; D gene: TRBD1; clone size: once; J gene: TRBJ1-4; V gene: TRBV27; CDR3 DNA: TGTGCCAGCCAGGGGGCGCCTAATGAAAAACTGTTTTTT; CDR3 protein: CASQGAPNEKLFF
CDR3 length: 15; D gene: .; clone size: .; J gene: TRBJ1-2; V gene: TRBV27; CDR3 DNA: TGTGCCAGCAGTTCGGCCCGGGGGCTCAACTATGGCTACACCTTC; CDR3 protein: CASSSARGLNYGYTF
CDR3 length: 13; D gene: .; clone size: .; J gene: TRBJ1-1; V gene: TRBV10-3; CDR3 DNA: TGTGCCATCAGTGACAGGGGGAACACTGAAGCTTTCTTT; CDR3 protein: CAISDRGNTEAFF
CDR3 length: 17; D gene: .; clone size: .; J gene: TRBJ1-1; V gene: TRBV4-1; CDR3 DNA: TGCGCCAGCAGCCAAGACCCACCGGGCCCCCTTAACGCTGAAGCTTTCTTT; CDR3 protein: CASSQDPPGPLNAEAFF
CDR3 length: 15; D gene: TRBD2; clone size: once; J gene: TRBJ2-1; V gene: TRBV5-1; CDR3 DNA: TGCGCCAGCAGCTTGGGAGCGGGGGACCTCAATGAGCAGTTCTTC; CDR3 protein: CASSLGAGDLNEQFF
CDR3 length: 15; D gene: .; clone size: .; J gene: TRBJ2-7; V gene: TRBV7-9; CDR3 DNA: TGTGCCAGCAGCTTAGGTGGTATCGAACGGCGGGAGCAGTACTTC; CDR3 protein: CASSLGGIERREQYF
CDR3 length: 18; D gene: TRBD1; clone size: .; J gene: TRBJ1-4; V gene: TRBV3-1/TRBV3-2; CDR3 DNA: TGTGCCAGCAGCCAAGATTGGGCCAGGAGGGGGCTTAATGAAAAACTGTTTTTT; CDR3 protein: CASSQDWARRGLNEKLFF
CDR3 length: 16; D gene: TRBD1; clone size: .; J gene: TRBJ1-1; V gene: TRBV6-2/TRBV6-3; CDR3 DNA: TGTGCCAGCAGTTACTCAGCCGGCAGGGGGGACACTGAAGCTTTCTTT; CDR3 protein: CASSYSAGRGDTEAFF
CDR3 length: 19; D gene: .; clone size: .; J gene: TRBJ2-2; V gene: TRBV7-6; CDR3 DNA: TGTGCCAGCAGCTCAGGGATCAGCGAAGACCTGGCCTCGGACCGGGAGCTGTTTTTT; CDR3 protein: CASSSGISEDLASDRELFF
CDR3 length: 11; D gene: .; clone size: .; J gene: TRBJ1-2; V gene: TRBV20-1; CDR3 DNA: TGCAGTGCTACAGGGCGGTATGGCTACACCTTC; CDR3 protein: CSATGRYGYTF
CDR3 length: 17; D gene: .; clone size: .; J gene: TRBJ2-2; V gene: TRBV5-1; CDR3 DNA: TGCGCCAGCAGCTTCTCTACCAGGGTTGGGTCCACCGGGGAGCTGTTTTTT; CDR3 protein: CASSFSTRVGSTGELFF
CDR3 length: 14; D gene: .; clone size: .; J gene: TRBJ2-7; V gene: TRBV28; CDR3 DNA: TGTGCCAGCAGTTTATTAGGGGAGGTCGACGAGCAGTACTTC; CDR3 protein: CASSLLGEVDEQYF
CDR3 length: 13; D gene: .; clone size: .; J gene: TRBJ2-5; V gene: TRBV6-5; CDR3 DNA: TGTGCCAGCAGGAAGGGCCTTCAAGGGACCCAGTACTTC; CDR3 protein: CASRKGLQGTQYF
CDR3 length: 15; D gene: TRBD2; clone size: .; J gene: TRBJ2-1; V gene: TRBV15; CDR3 DNA: TGTGCCACCAGCAGAGAAGCGGGGGTTCCCAATGAGCAGTTCTTC; CDR3 protein: CATSREAGVPNEQFF
CDR3 length: 14; D gene: .; clone size: .; J gene: TRBJ2-4; V gene: TRBV28; CDR3 DNA: TGTGCCAGCAAGCCAGGTGGAGCCAAAAACATTCAGTACTTC; CDR3 protein: CASKPGGAKNIQYF
CDR3 length: 15; D gene: TRBD1; clone size: once; J gene: TRBJ1-3; V gene: TRBV24-1; CDR3 DNA: TGTGCCACCAGTGGATTGGGGGACAGTGGAAACACCATATATTTT; CDR3 protein: CATSGLGDSGNTIYF
CDR3 length: 16; D gene: TRBD2; clone size: .; J gene: TRBJ2-1; V gene: TRBV2; CDR3 DNA: TGTGCCAGCAGCGCCGGGACTAGCTGGGCGGGCAATGAGCAGTTCTTC; CDR3 protein: CASSAGTSWAGNEQFF
CDR3 length: 14; D gene: .; clone size: .; J gene: TRBJ2-1; V gene: TRBV7-8; CDR3 DNA: TGTGCCAGCAGCTCTCAATTTGATTACAATGAGCAGTTCTTC; CDR3 protein: CASSSQFDYNEQFF
CDR3 length: 13; D gene: .; clone size: .; J gene: TRBJ1-3; V gene: TRBV19; CDR3 DNA: TGTGCCAGTAGGTGGTCCTCTGGAAACACCATATATTTT; CDR3 protein: CASRWSSGNTIYF
CDR3 length: 13; D gene: TRBD1; clone size: .; J gene: TRBJ2-7; V gene: TRBV29-1; CDR3 DNA: TGCAGCGTTGCCGACAGGGGGATCTACGAGCAGTACTTC; CDR3 protein: CSVADRGIYEQYF
CDR3 length: 16; D gene: .; clone size: .; J gene: TRBJ1-6; V gene: TRBV27; CDR3 DNA: TGTGCCAGCAGTGTTGATCGCGACCGATATAATTCACCCCTCCACTTT; CDR3 protein: CASSVDRDRYNSPLHF
CDR3 length: 14; D gene: .; clone size: .; J gene: TRBJ1-2; V gene: TRBV20-1; CDR3 DNA: TGCAGTGCTAGTCTGGTTGGCAGGGGCTATGGCTACACCTTC; CDR3 protein: CSASLVGRGYGYTF
CDR3 length: 14; D gene: .; clone size: few; J gene: TRBJ1-3; V gene: TRBV3-1/TRBV3-2; CDR3 DNA: TGTGCCAGCAGCGAACTGGGGGGTGGAAACACCATATATTTT; CDR3 protein: CASSELGGGNTIYF
CDR3 length: 16; D gene: TRBD2; clone size: .; J gene: TRBJ2-7; V gene: TRBV27; CDR3 DNA: TGTGCCAGCAGTTCTAGGACTAGCGGGGTATCCTACGAGCAGTACTTC; CDR3 protein: CASSSRTSGVSYEQYF
CDR3 length: 15; D gene: TRBD1; clone size: .; J gene: TRBJ2-2; V gene: TRBV3-1/TRBV3-2; CDR3 DNA: TGTGCCAGCACCTCAACAGGGGGCGTCACCGGGGAGCTGTTTTTT; CDR3 protein: CASTSTGGVTGELFF
CDR3 length: 15; D gene: .; clone size: .; J gene: TRBJ1-2; V gene: TRBV3-1/TRBV3-2; CDR3 DNA: TGTGCCAGCAGCCAAGTTATAATGGGGGTCTATGGCTACACCTTC; CDR3 protein: CASSQVIMGVYGYTF
CDR3 length: 15; D gene: .; clone size: once; J gene: TRBJ1-3; V gene: TRBV3-1/TRBV3-2; CDR3 DNA: TGTGCCAGCAGCCAAGAGGCGAGCTCTGGAAACACCATATATTTT; CDR3 protein: CASSQEASSGNTIYF
CDR3 length: 21; D gene: .; clone size: .; J gene: TRBJ2-2; V gene: TRBV23-1; CDR3 DNA: TGCGCCAGCAGTCAATCTCCAAATCCCCCTAAGCGGGCGGCAGACACCGGGGAGCTGTTTTTT; CDR3 protein: CASSQSPNPPKRAADTGELFF
CDR3 length: 14; D gene: .; clone size: .; J gene: TRBJ1-1; V gene: TRBV7-2; CDR3 DNA: TGTGCCAGCAGCTTAGTCGGGGAGTACACTGAAGCTTTCTTT; CDR3 protein: CASSLVGEYTEAFF
CDR3 length: 14; D gene: TRBD2; clone size: .; J gene: TRBJ2-3; V gene: TRBV20-1; CDR3 DNA: TGCAGTGCTAGTAAGCGGGGGCGTGCGGATACGCAGTATTTT; CDR3 protein: CSASKRGRADTQYF
CDR3 length: 13; D gene: .; clone size: .; J gene: TRBJ1-2; V gene: TRBV7-2; CDR3 DNA: TGTGCCAGCAGCTTGAACTGGCCCGTCGGCTACACCTTC; CDR3 protein: CASSLNWPVGYTF
CDR3 length: 12; D gene: .; clone size: .; J gene: TRBJ2-1; V gene: TRBV5-1; CDR3 DNA: TGCGCCAGCAGTCCGGCGCTCAATGAGCAGTTCTTC; CDR3 protein: CASSPALNEQFF
CDR3 length: 17; D gene: .; clone size: .; J gene: TRBJ2-3; V gene: TRBV9; CDR3 DNA: TGTGCCAGCAGCGTGCGCGGTGGCGCAGCTAGCACAGATACGCAGTATTTT; CDR3 protein: CASSVRGGAASTDTQYF